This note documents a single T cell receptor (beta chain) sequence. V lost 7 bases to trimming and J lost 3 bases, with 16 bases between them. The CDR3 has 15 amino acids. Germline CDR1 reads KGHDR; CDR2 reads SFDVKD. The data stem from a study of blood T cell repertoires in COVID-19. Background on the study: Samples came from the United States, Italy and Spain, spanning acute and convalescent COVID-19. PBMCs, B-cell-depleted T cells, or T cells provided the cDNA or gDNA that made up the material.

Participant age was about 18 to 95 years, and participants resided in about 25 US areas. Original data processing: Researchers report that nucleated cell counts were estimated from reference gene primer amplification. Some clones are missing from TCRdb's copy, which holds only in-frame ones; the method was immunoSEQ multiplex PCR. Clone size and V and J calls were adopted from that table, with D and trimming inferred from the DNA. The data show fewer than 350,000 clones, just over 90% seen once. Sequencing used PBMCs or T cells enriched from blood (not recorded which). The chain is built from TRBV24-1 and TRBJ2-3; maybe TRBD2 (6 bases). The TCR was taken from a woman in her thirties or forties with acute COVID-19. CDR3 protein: CATSPSRGRTDTQYF. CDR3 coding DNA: TGTGCCACCAGCCCCTCGCGGGGAAGGACAGATACGCAGTATTTT.